A selection of T cell receptor beta chains follows, all from one sample in a study of cytomegalovirus exposure and HLA in healthy donors. The protocol was immunoSEQ multiplex PCR, while the TCRdb copy is restricted to in-frame clones and leaves out a portion. The table records about 44,000 clones, under 95% of them present only once. Sequencing was performed on PBMCs. The receptors stem from a woman younger than 30 in good health and CMV-seronegative. Each CDR3 is given with its conserved first and last residue.

CDR3aa	j_gene	v_gene
CASSFPDRREQYF	TRBJ2-7	TRBV19
CASSYASGSYNEQFF	TRBJ2-1	TRBV7-2
CASSPLGGYNEQFF	TRBJ2-1	TRBV27
CASSNPRDISTGELFF	TRBJ2-2	TRBV7-9
CASSLALREEGGYTF	TRBJ1-2	TRBV5-1
CATSRDREGSNEQFF	TRBJ2-1	TRBV15
CASGGQGAAGNTIYF	TRBJ1-3	TRBV10-2
CASSYRVNQPQHF	TRBJ1-5	TRBV25-1
CASSLVGGNQPQHF	TRBJ1-5	TRBV5-6
CASSLGGEAYEQYF	TRBJ2-7	TRBV27
CASSSGTDYEQYF	TRBJ2-7	TRBV28
CASSQERQGFYGNTEAFF	TRBJ1-1	TRBV4-1
CASSLLTSGGSQETQYF	TRBJ2-5	TRBV5-1
CASSQDDRAQPQHF	TRBJ1-5	TRBV4-1
CASTEKGGMGTDTQYF	TRBJ2-3	TRBV6-4
CASSKGTVYTF	TRBJ1-2	TRBV6-5